This T cell receptor (beta chain) was obtained from a study of cytomegalovirus exposure and HLA in healthy donors. A multiplex PCR was run with 60 Vbeta primers and 13 Jbeta primers. Method: immunoSEQ multiplex PCR; TCRdb's copy keeps in-frame clones and lacks some. The data show 85,000 to 130,000 clones, 70% to 80% seen once. This receptor was taken from a female donor in good health and CMV-seropositive. The sequenced sample was PBMCs.

The CDR3 DNA reads TGTGCCAGTAGTACTCCGGGGGAGCAGTTCTTC. Translating gives CASSTPGEQFF. The chain links TRBV19 to TRBJ2-1; TRBD2 might be the D (5 bases). Germline assignment: CDR1 LNHDA and CDR2 SQIVND (reference sequence). The CDR3 length is 11 residues. The germline V and J ends were trimmed by 4 bases and 10 bases, with 8 bases remaining between them.